These 15 T cell receptor beta chains share one sample of origin, sequenced in a study of T cells in Graves' hyperthyroidism and ophthalmopathy. TCR beta CDR3 regions were amplified from RNA transcripts. When the TCR CDR3 underwent first-round RT-PCR, the HTBI primer set was used. MiXCR, applied by TCRdb to the multiplex PCR reads, yields one record per CDR3 protein. The repertoire includes under 350,000 distinct CDR3 sequences, roughly 18% of them detected once, and 49% sits in the top ten. The sample consisted of blood. These receptors were taken from a woman in her fifties or sixties with Graves' hyperthyroidism.

This clonotype turned up a few times. The rearrangement joins TRBV5-6 to TRBJ1-2, with D perhaps TRBD1 (5 bases). This CDR3 is built from 15 residues. The V gene lost 3 bases and the J gene lost 8 bases, with 20 bases spanning the gap. In germline, CDR1 is SGHDT, CDR2 YYEEEE. The CDR3 loop reads CASSWGTGATAGYTF. Here the CDR3 DNA reads TGTGCCAGCAGCTGGGGCACCGGAGCTACCGCGGGCTACACCTTC.

The V gene is TRBV5-5, the J gene TRBJ2-7; D uncertain. The germline gives CDR1 SGHKS, CDR2 YYEKEE (reference sequence). This CDR3 is 16 amino acids long. Trimming shortened V by 0 bases and J by 0 bases, and 13 bases separated the two germline ends. The CDR3 reads CASSLGPSVDSYEQYV. CDR3 nucleotide sequence: TGTGCCAGCAGCTTGGGCCCGAGCGTGGACTCCTACGAGCAGTACGTC.

In its sample, this clonotype was seen many times. The chain carries TRBV30 and TRBJ1-1; tentatively, D is TRBD1 (6 bases). Germline loops: CDR1 GTSNPN, CDR2 SVGIG (reference sequence). Trimming cost V 5 bases and J 11 bases, with 18 bases left between them. This CDR3 is built from 12 residues. For the CDR3, the DNA is TGTGCCTGGGATTCGGGGGCGCTCGAGGCTTTCTTT. Protein product: CAWDSGALEAFF.

The genes are TRBV6-5 and TRBJ1-4; 7 nucleotides line up with TRBD1. J was trimmed by 4 bases and V by 4 bases; bases with no gene match: 15. Germline CDR1 MNHEY, CDR2 SVGAGI. The CDR3 runs 18 residues. Here the CDR3 reads CASSFSPRQGWGNEKLFF. The CDR3 nucleotides are TGTGCCAGCAGTTTTTCCCCAAGACAGGGATGGGGTAATGAAAAACTGTTTTTT.

This clonotype was observed at least ten times. J is TRBJ2-3 and V is TRBV2, with TRBD1 matching 7 bases. With V trimmed by 4 bases and J by 6 bases, 7 bases remained unmatched. Germline-derived CDR1 and CDR2 are SNHLY and FYNNEI. The CDR3 consists of 14 residues. For the CDR3, the DNA is TGTGCCAGCAGTGGACGGGACAGCGCGGATACGCAGTATTTT. Translating gives CASSGRDSADTQYF.

This clonotype was seen ten or more times. The chain carries TRBV12-3 or TRBV12-4 and TRBJ2-2, with 8 positions matching TRBD1. CDR3 length equals 19 residues. The ends lost 3 bases at V and 2 bases at J; junction bases unmatched: 14. CDR3 sequence (DNA): TGTGCCAGCAGTTTTAACGGTTATAGACAGGGGTCAAACACCGGGGAGCTGTTTTTT. Protein product: CASSFNGYRQGSNTGELFF.

This clonotype was detected many times. This chain connects TRBV28 to TRBJ1-4; tentative D call: TRBD1 (6 bases). The ends were cut back, 6 bases at V and 9 bases at J, with 11 bases in the middle. The CDR3 sequence is 12 residues long. Germline V gene data show CDR1 as MDHEN and CDR2 as SYDVKM. This CDR3 is CASRPGTKKLFF. CDR3 nucleotide sequence: TGTGCCAGCAGACCCGGGACAAAAAAACTGTTTTTT.

Only one count was recorded for this clonotype. This chain connects TRBV20-1 to TRBJ2-2; no firm D call. Germline assignment: CDR1 DFQATT and CDR2 SNEGSKA (reference sequence). V was cut by 1 base and J by 4 bases, with 7 bases left in between. The CDR3 contains 13 residues. CDR3 sequence (DNA): TGCAGTGCTAGAGGAGACGGCACCGGGGAGCTGTTTTTT. It is translated as CSARGDGTGELFF.

This clonotype has more than one count but fewer than ten. The chain couples TRBV20-1 to TRBJ2-7, with 8 nucleotides matching TRBD2. Germline CDR1 reads DFQATT; CDR2 reads SNEGSKA (reference sequence). The V gene end was trimmed by 0 bases and the J gene end by 6 bases; junction bases not matched to a gene: 13. CDR3 length equals 16 residues. The CDR3 DNA reads as TGCAGTGCTAGAGATAGAGGCACCAGCGGGAGTGGCGAGCAGTACTTC. Translated: CSARDRGTSGSGEQYF.

The V gene is TRBV5-1, the J gene TRBJ2-3, with TRBD1 matching 8 bases. This CDR3 is built from 15 residues. V was pared by 1 base and J by 2 bases, with 3 bases of the junction left unmatched. Germline lookup yields CDR1 SGHRS and CDR2 YFSETQ. The CDR3 nucleotides are TGCGCCAGCAGCTTGCGGACAGGGACCACAGATACGCAGTATTTT. Encoded protein: CASSLRTGTTDTQYF.

At least ten counts were recorded for this clonotype. V usage is TRBV11-2 and J usage is TRBJ1-4; unclear D gene. CDR1 is SGHAT and CDR2 is FQNNGV in the germline V gene. The CDR3 is made up of 13 amino acids. Trimming took 6 bases from V and 7 from J, leaving 12 bases between them. Written as DNA, the CDR3 is TGTGCCAGCAGTAGGGCAGGACGTGAAAAACTGTTTTTT. Amino acid sequence: CASSRAGREKLFF.

The J gene is TRBJ2-1, the V gene TRBV20-1, with 7 bases identical to TRBD2. CDR3 length equals 14 residues. Germline assignment: CDR1 DFQATT and CDR2 SNEGSKA (reference sequence). The V segment lost 5 bases and the J segment 4 bases; nucleotides outside the gene matches: 8. As DNA, the CDR3 is TGCAGTGCTCCGGGGGGTGACAGTTACAATGAGCAGTTCTTC. It is translated as CSAPGGDSYNEQFF.

The chain links TRBV5-4 to TRBJ1-3, with D tentatively TRBD1 (6 bases). Trimming left V 0 bases short and J 3 bases short, with 13 bases between. Germline CDR1 and CDR2: SGHNT and YYREEE (reference sequence). The CDR3 has 16 amino acids. In DNA, the CDR3 is TGTGCCAGCAGCTTGGGGGGGGGCGCTGGTGGAAACACCATATATTTT. Its translation: CASSLGGGAGGNTIYF.

This clonotype turned up a few times. The V gene is TRBV3-1, the J gene TRBJ2-2; a weak D match, TRBD2 (5 bases). V was cut by 1 base and J by 6 bases, with 12 bases left in between. Germline CDR1 LGHDT, CDR2 YNNKEL (reference sequence). This CDR3 spans 15 amino acids. CDR3 amino acids: CASSQVGVWSGELFF. In DNA form, the CDR3 reads TGTGCCAGCAGCCAAGTCGGGGTTTGGTCCGGGGAGCTGTTTTTT. Full variable domain (outside the CDR3, taken from reference TRBV3-1 and TRBJ2-2): DTAVSQTPKYLVTQMGNDKSIKCEQNLGHDTMYWYKQDSKKFLKIMFSYNNKELIINETVPNRFSPKSPDKAHLNLHINSLELGDSAVYFCASSQVGVWSGELFFGEGSRLTVL.

In its sample, this clonotype was seen many times. For the CDR3, the DNA is TGTGCCAGCAGTACCTCTGGGTCGCCCCAGCATTTT. It codes for CASSTSGSPQHF. The chain has TRBV6-2 or TRBV6-3 and TRBJ1-5; D ambiguous. V was cut by 5 bases and J by 9 bases, with 11 bases left in between. Germline V gene lookup returns CDR1 MNHEY and CDR2 SVGEGT. There are 12 residues in the CDR3.